This T cell receptor (beta chain) was recorded in a study of T cells in Graves' hyperthyroidism and ophthalmopathy. Findings and caveats of the study: Peripheral blood also featured most of the thyroid clonotypes expanded above 0.001. The model identified upcoming ophthalmopathy a median about 7.1 months ahead of onset.

Patients between 18 and 65 years old had hyperthyroidism, newly diagnosed and lasting under 2 months. Any patient presenting with uncontrolled infection, other autoimmune disease, pregnancy or lactation was left out. TCR beta CDR3 regions were amplified from RNA transcripts. The HTBI primer set drove a first-round RT-PCR of the TCR CDR3. TCRdb reprocessed the multiplex PCR reads with MiXCR, giving one entry per CDR3 protein. Of about 210,000 distinct CDR3 sequences in the sample, approximately 20% were seen once. Germline values: CDR1 MDHEN, CDR2 SYDVKM. The CDR3 is made up of 11 amino acids. Trimming took 3 bases from V and 13 from J, leaving 7 bases between them. This clonotype occurred many times. Its antigen is unidentified.

This sequence was found in a man aged 35 to 55 with Graves' hyperthyroidism. V usage is TRBV28 and J usage is TRBJ1-6; D gene uncertain. The source material was blood. In DNA form, the CDR3 reads TGTGCCAGCAGTTTGGTAAGGCCCCTCCACTTT. Translating gives CASSLVRPLHF.